A single sample is the source of the 31 T cell receptor beta chains below, sequenced in a study of early T cells in non-severe SARS-CoV-2 infection. TCRdb fed the 5' RACE reads into MiXCR, producing one record per CDR3 protein. The sample has about 40,000 distinct CDR3 sequences; 7.5% to 9% are singletons. The starting material was whole blood, obtained at baseline. These receptor sequences come from an adult who was a healthcare worker with PCR-confirmed SARS-CoV-2 infection or an uninfected control (not recorded which).

The genes are TRBV3-1 and TRBJ1-1, with unresolved D. Trimming left V 1 base short and J 0 bases short, with 15 bases between. CDR3 length: 17 residues. Looked up from germline, CDR1 is LGHDT and CDR2 is YNNKEL (reference sequence). CDR3 region: CASSQGFSGRMNTEAFF. CDR3 nucleotide sequence: TGTGCCAGCAGCCAAGGCTTTTCGGGCAGGATGAACACTGAAGCTTTCTTT.

This clonotype has a count of ten or more. In DNA, the CDR3 is TGTGCCATAGGGACGGCGAACACTGAAGCTTTCTTT. It yields the protein CAIGTANTEAFF. The chain has TRBV10-3 and TRBJ1-1; tentatively, D is TRBD1 (5 bases). Germline V CDR1 and CDR2: ENHRY, SYGVKD. CDR3 length: 12 residues. V was trimmed by 9 bases and J by 1 base, leaving 9 bases between them.

This clonotype has a handful of counts. This sequence joins TRBV20-1 and TRBJ1-4; D gene ambiguous. V lost 7 bases and J 6 bases, leaving 15 bases between the germline ends. Germline V CDR1 and CDR2: DFQATT, SNEGSKA (reference sequence). CDR3 length: 13 amino acids. This chain's CDR3 is CSVGEVGDEKLFF. Here the CDR3 DNA reads TGCAGTGTTGGTGAGGTTGGGGATGAAAAACTGTTTTTT.

By frequency in the sample, this clonotype is medium-sized. The genes are TRBV12-3 or TRBV12-4 and TRBJ1-6; D call uncertain. CDR3 size: 17 residues. V lost 3 bases to trimming and J lost 0 bases, with 12 bases between them. The CDR3 here is CASSFVVGGSYNSPLHF. The DNA for the CDR3 is TGTGCCAGCAGTTTTGTAGTCGGCGGCTCCTATAATTCACCCCTCCACTTT.

This clonotype was found many times. V usage is TRBV5-1 and J usage is TRBJ2-7, with 13 bases fitting TRBD2. The germline CDR1 and CDR2 sequences are SGHRS and YFSETQ. V dropped 0 bases and J dropped 3; count of bases not matched to a gene: 3. This CDR3 is built from 16 residues. The CDR3 is CASSLEGLAGYYEQYF. In DNA form, the CDR3 reads TGCGCCAGCAGCTTGGAGGGACTAGCGGGGTACTACGAGCAGTACTTC.

This clonotype was counted between two and nine times. V and J are TRBV6-1 and TRBJ2-2; D ambiguous. The CDR3 runs to 14 residues. Trimming left V 5 bases short and J 0 bases short, with 7 bases between. Germline V gene data show CDR1 as MNHNS and CDR2 as SASEGT. CDR3 residues: CASSRVTNTGELFF. CDR3 coding DNA: TGTGCCAGCAGTCGGGTAACGAACACCGGGGAGCTGTTTTTT.

CDR3 protein: CASSYWEGAEAFF. In DNA, the CDR3 is TGTGCCAGCAGTTACTGGGAGGGCGCTGAAGCTTTCTTT. This chain connects TRBV6-5 to TRBJ1-1, with D unclear. CDR1 is MNHEY and CDR2 is SVGAGI in the germline V gene. Trimming pared 1 base from V and 6 bases from J, leaving 9 bases between. This CDR3 region has 13 residues.

The CDR3 sequence: CASSFRDRSTLFF. The CDR3, as DNA: TGTGCCAGCAGTTTTCGGGACAGGTCGACGCTTTTCTTT. This rearrangement joins TRBV12-3 or TRBV12-4 to TRBJ1-1; TRBD1 matches at 8 bases. The CDR3 sequence is 13 residues long. V shed 3 bases and J 13 bases; nucleotides not matched to a gene: 10.

The rearrangement links TRBV7-2 to TRBJ2-7; D possibly matches TRBD1 or TRBD2 (5 bases each). The CDR3 loop spans 14 amino acids. CDR1 is SGHTA and CDR2 is FQGNSA in the germline V gene. Deletions cut 4 bases from V and 0 bases from J, with 10 bases between. This CDR3 reads CASSWDPLSYEQYF. The CDR3 DNA reads as TGTGCCAGCAGCTGGGACCCCCTCTCCTACGAGCAGTACTTC.

This clonotype was counted ten times or more. The chain couples TRBV5-5 to TRBJ1-5; D ambiguous. The ends were cut back, 0 bases at V and 0 bases at J, with 7 bases in the middle. This CDR3 is built from 15 residues. CDR1 is SGHKS, CDR2 YYEKEE, per germline (reference sequence). CDR3 sequence reads: CASSLEGLSNQPQHF. CDR3 DNA: TGTGCCAGCAGCTTGGAGGGTCTTAGCAATCAGCCCCAGCATTTT.

This clonotype appeared many times. The J gene is TRBJ2-3, the V gene TRBV10-3, with 10 bases aligning to TRBD2. The V and J ends lost 3 bases and 2 bases, in that order; junction bases with no gene match: 2. Germline CDR1 and CDR2: ENHRY and SYGVKD. The CDR3 has 15 residues. The CDR3 DNA reads TGTGCCATCAGTGACCTAGCGGGGGCCACAGATACGCAGTATTTT. Translation: CAISDLAGATDTQYF.

This clonotype occurred many times. The chain recombines TRBV29-1 with TRBJ2-1; 14 positions match TRBD2. V lost 7 bases, J lost 8 bases, and 13 bases stayed unmatched. The CDR3 extends over 16 amino acids. CDR1 SQVTM and CDR2 ANQGSEA come from the germline V gene. The CDR3 DNA is TGCAGCGCAAAGGTCCCTCGACTAGCGGGGGGGCATGAGCAGTTCTTC. Protein product: CSAKVPRLAGGHEQFF.

This clonotype was detected many times. The chain recombines TRBV5-5 with TRBJ2-6; 9 bases align to TRBD1. Germline CDR1 and CDR2: SGHKS and YYEKEE (reference sequence). V trimming: 7 bases; J trimming: 1 base; junction bases outside the gene matches: 9. There are 17 residues in the CDR3. CDR3 amino acids: CASSSGTGTSGANVLTF. CDR3 in DNA: TGTGCCAGCTCCTCTGGGACAGGGACTTCTGGGGCCAACGTCCTGACTTTC. The full variable domain, completed using reference TRBV5-5 and TRBJ2-6, is DAGVTQSPTHLIKTRGQQVTLRCSPISGHKSVSWYQQVLGQGPQFIFQYYEKEERGRGNFPDRFSARQFPNYSSELNVNALLLGDSALYLCASSSGTGTSGANVLTFGAGSRLTVL.

V gene TRBV5-6 combines with J gene TRBJ1-2; no clear D gene. V was cut by 1 base and J by 0 bases, with 7 bases left in between. The CDR3 runs 14 residues. Germline CDR1 is SGHDT and CDR2 is YYEEEE. The CDR3 here is CASSLTRTNYGYTF. DNA for the CDR3: TGTGCCAGCAGCTTGACAAGAACTAACTATGGCTACACCTTC.

The table lists this clonotype with a few counts. The gene calls are TRBV12-3 or TRBV12-4 and TRBJ2-3; TRBD2 matches 7 bases. V dropped 5 bases and J dropped 2; count of bases not matched to a gene: 10. The CDR3 consists of 16 residues. The CDR3 DNA is TGTGCCAGCAGTCCTATTCCGGGACTATCCACAGATACGCAGTATTTT. Amino acids: CASSPIPGLSTDTQYF.

The chain carries TRBV20-1 and TRBJ2-2; 14 bases agree with TRBD2. V shed 0 bases, J shed 2 bases, and the junction held 5 bases outside the gene matches. The germline V gene encodes CDR1 DFQATT and CDR2 SNEGSKA (reference sequence). This CDR3 contains 18 residues. Here the CDR3 reads CSARDRTSGGPNTGELFF. The CDR3 region has the DNA TGCAGTGCTAGAGATCGGACTAGCGGGGGGCCCAACACCGGGGAGCTGTTTTTT.

Ten or more counts support this clonotype. The rearrangement links TRBV25-1 to TRBJ2-7; D uncertain. This CDR3 region has 13 residues. Germline-derived CDR1 and CDR2 are MGHDK and SYGVNS. V shed 4 bases and J shed 0 bases, with 7 bases lying between them. The CDR3 DNA reads TGTGCCAGCAGTGCAGATAGCTCCTACGAGCAGTACTTC. It codes for CASSADSSYEQYF.

This clonotype was counted at least ten times. This sequence joins TRBV7-6 and TRBJ2-1, with D possibly being TRBD2 (5 bases). CDR1 and CDR2 (germline): SGHVS, FNYEAQ. This CDR3 is built from 15 residues. With 5 bases removed from V and 0 bases from J, the gap between germline ends came to 11 bases. This CDR3 reads CASSQLGYSYNEQFF. The DNA for the CDR3 is TGTGCCAGCAGCCAACTAGGATACTCCTACAATGAGCAGTTCTTC.

V and J are TRBV7-9 and TRBJ2-3, with 7 nucleotides matching TRBD2. The CDR3 covers 13 residues. V lost 5 bases, J lost 3 bases, and 2 bases stayed unmatched. The germline gives CDR1 SEHNR, CDR2 FQNEAQ (reference sequence). The CDR3 sequence is CASSREGTDTQYF. CDR3 nucleotide sequence: TGTGCCAGCAGCAGGGAGGGTACAGATACGCAGTATTTT.

This clonotype showed up many times. This chain joins TRBV6-5 and TRBJ2-2; D unclear. Germline assignment: CDR1 MNHEY and CDR2 SVGAGI. The CDR3 spans 12 residues. V lost 6 bases to trimming and J lost 1 base, with 3 bases between them. CDR3 region: CASRENTGELFF. CDR3 coding DNA: TGTGCCAGCAGAGAGAACACCGGGGAGCTGTTTTTT.

The V call is TRBV21-1, the J call TRBJ1-1; the D call of TRBD1 is as the table states it, not checked on the DNA. TRBV21-1 is flagged as a pseudogene. The CDR3 contains 16 residues. CDR3 in amino acids: CASSPPGEERGTEAFF. Written as DNA, the CDR3 is TGTGCCAGCAGCCCCCCAGGGGAGGAACGAGGGACTGAAGCTTTCTTT.

This clonotype was detected ten times or more. The CDR3 sequence is CSASSGGTQYF. CDR3 nucleotides: TGCAGTGCTTCTAGCGGAGGGACCCAGTACTTC. The chain carries TRBV20-1 and TRBJ2-5, with 7 bases lining up with TRBD2. There are 11 residues in the CDR3. Germline V CDR1 and CDR2: DFQATT, SNEGSKA (reference sequence). Trimming took 5 bases from V and 7 from J; bases not matched to a gene: 4.

This chain uses TRBV20-1 with TRBJ1-1; D uncertain. CDR1 is DFQATT, CDR2 SNEGSKA, per germline (reference sequence). V lost 3 bases and J lost 8, with 10 bases in between. The CDR3 extends over 11 amino acids. CDR3 sequence: CSASVAEEAFF. CDR3 bases: TGCAGTGCTAGCGTCGCAGAGGAAGCTTTCTTT.

The CDR3 reads CASSERETGYNEQFF. Written as DNA, the CDR3 is TGTGCCAGCAGTGAAAGGGAGACAGGCTACAATGAGCAGTTCTTC. This sequence joins TRBV2 and TRBJ2-1, with D possibly TRBD1 on 6 matching bases. CDR1 SNHLY and CDR2 FYNNEI come from the germline V gene. With 2 bases removed from V and 3 bases from J, the gap between germline ends came to 11 bases. The CDR3 totals 15 residues.

In this sample, this clonotype turned up a few times. This sequence joins TRBV7-9 and TRBJ2-3, with TRBD2 matching 12 bases. The V segment lost 5 bases and the J segment 2 bases; nucleotides outside the gene matches: 8. The V gene's germline CDR1 is SEHNR and CDR2 FQNEAQ (reference sequence). This CDR3 region has 17 residues. The CDR3 bases are TGTGCCAGCAGCCCACGGACTAGCGGGGAATACACAGATACGCAGTATTTT. Encoded protein: CASSPRTSGEYTDTQYF.

This clonotype was detected only a few times. This chain connects TRBV4-3 to TRBJ2-2, with unresolved D. CDR3 length: 14 residues. The germline V and J ends were trimmed by 2 bases and 5 bases, with 9 bases remaining between them. CDR1 and CDR2 from the germline V gene are LGHNA and YSLEER. CDR3 sequence (DNA): TGCGCCAGCAGCCAACTTCTGCTTACCGGGGAGCTGTTTTTT. Amino acid sequence: CASSQLLLTGELFF.

This clonotype was counted a few times. The chain recombines TRBV12-3 or TRBV12-4 with TRBJ1-6, with 7 bases lining up with TRBD1. V lost 5 bases and J lost 7; bases outside the gene matches: 11. The CDR3 totals 16 residues. CDR3 sequence reads: CASSPRPWDSNSPLHF. CDR3 coding DNA: TGTGCCAGCAGTCCCCGCCCTTGGGACAGCAATTCACCCCTCCACTTT.

This clonotype was seen ten or more times. The chain is built from TRBV14 and TRBJ2-3; possibly TRBD1 for D (5 bases). Germline V CDR1 and CDR2: SGHDN, FVKESK. Trimming shortened V by 1 base and J by 4 bases, and 12 bases separated the two germline ends. This CDR3 comprises 15 residues. CDR3 protein: CASSQGGLGADTQYF. The CDR3 region has the DNA TGTGCCAGCAGCCAAGGAGGATTAGGGGCAGATACGCAGTATTTT.

This clonotype was observed many times. The rearrangement uses TRBV12-3 or TRBV12-4 and TRBJ1-1; no clear D gene. The CDR3 contains 14 residues. Trimming left V 2 bases short and J 1 base short, with 8 bases between. CDR3 sequence: CASSLFPKNTEAFF. The CDR3 nucleotides read TGTGCCAGCAGTTTATTCCCCAAGAACACTGAAGCTTTCTTT.

This clonotype was counted many times. The chain recombines TRBV15 with TRBJ2-5, with D unresolved. Germline values: CDR1 LNHNV, CDR2 YYDKDF (reference sequence). The CDR3 sequence is 13 residues long. The V end was cut by 0 bases, the J end by 4 bases, with 6 bases between. CDR3 in amino acids: CATSRESLETQYF. DNA for the CDR3: TGTGCCACCAGCAGAGAATCCCTAGAGACCCAGTACTTC.

The chain recombines TRBV12-3 or TRBV12-4 with TRBJ2-1; 7 positions match TRBD1. CDR3 size: 15 residues. The trim removed 2 bases at V and 5 bases at J, leaving 6 bases unmatched. The CDR3 DNA sequence: TGTGCCAGCAGTTTAAGACAGGGATCGGACAATGAGCAGTTCTTC. Translated, it gives CASSLRQGSDNEQFF.